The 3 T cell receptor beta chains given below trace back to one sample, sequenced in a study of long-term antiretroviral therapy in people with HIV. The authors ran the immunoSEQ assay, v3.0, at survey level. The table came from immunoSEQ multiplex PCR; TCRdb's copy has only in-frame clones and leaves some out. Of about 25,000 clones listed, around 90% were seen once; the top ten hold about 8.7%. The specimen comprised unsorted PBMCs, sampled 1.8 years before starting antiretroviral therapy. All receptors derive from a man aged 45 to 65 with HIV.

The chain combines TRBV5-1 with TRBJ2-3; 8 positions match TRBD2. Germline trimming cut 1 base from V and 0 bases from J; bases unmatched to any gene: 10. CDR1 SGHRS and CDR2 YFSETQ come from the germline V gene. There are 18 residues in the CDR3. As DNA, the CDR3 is TGCGCCAGCAGCTTGTTCGGCCGACTAGCGCAGAGCACAGATACGCAGTATTTT. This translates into CASSLFGRLAQSTDTQYF.

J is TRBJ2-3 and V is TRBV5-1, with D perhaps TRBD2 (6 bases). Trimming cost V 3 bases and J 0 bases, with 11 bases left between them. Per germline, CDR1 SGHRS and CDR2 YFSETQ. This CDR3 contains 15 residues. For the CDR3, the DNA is TGCGCCAGCAGCTCCAGCGGGCTTAGCACAGATACGCAGTATTTT. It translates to CASSSSGLSTDTQYF.

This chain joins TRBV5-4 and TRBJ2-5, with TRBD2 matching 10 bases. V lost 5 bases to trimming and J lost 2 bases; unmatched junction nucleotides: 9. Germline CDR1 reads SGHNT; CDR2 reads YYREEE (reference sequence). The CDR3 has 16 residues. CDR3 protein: CASSTTAGGIQETQYF. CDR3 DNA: TGTGCCAGCAGTACAACAGCGGGAGGGATTCAAGAGACCCAGTACTTC.